This T cell receptor beta chain was identified in a study of cytomegalovirus exposure and HLA in healthy donors. PCR amplification relied on 60 Vbeta primers (plus 13 Jbeta primers). Assay: immunoSEQ multiplex PCR; the TCRdb copy retains only in-frame clones and omits some. In the table there are about 120,000 clones, around 84% of which are singletons. Study-wide findings and caveats: With high specificity and sensitivity, the classifier reportedly diagnosed cytomegalovirus status. A later analysis found most CMV-associated TCR beta chains apparently HLA-restricted. Among TCR beta chains of equal frequency, HLA-associated ones were more clonally expanded in a later analysis. A link between a missense DCLRE1C variant and TCR beta V- and J-gene trimming emerged from a later analysis.

CDR3 length: 13 residues. The germline V gene encodes CDR1 SGHRS and CDR2 YFSETQ. Trimming left V 6 bases short and J 6 bases short, with 16 bases between. Regarding this clone: The antigen is undetermined.

Material: PBMCs. This chain uses TRBV5-1 with TRBJ2-7; TRBD2 is a possible D gene (6 bases). The TCR was taken from a woman aged 25 to 39 in good health and CMV-seropositive. CDR3 nucleotide sequence: TGCGCCAGCACCCCGGAGGGCGTAGGCGAGCAGTACTTC. This translates into CASTPEGVGEQYF.